The subject of this entry is one T cell receptor (beta chain). No antigen is known for it. Base qualities were left out, and no much larger clone turns up one base away. Genomic DNA was extracted from sorted cells with the QIAGEN DNeasy Blood and Tissue Kit for TCRbeta CDR3 sequencing. High-throughput TCRbeta CDR3 sequencing was carried out commercially through immunoSEQ, with PCR amplification with bias correction and internal controls included. In the paper's pipeline: Unique productive TCRbeta sequences were defined by CDR3 nucleotide sequence where primers matched, and otherwise by CDR3 amino acid sequence together with Vbeta and Jbeta genes. To correct sorting error, sequences shared between sorted populations at a frequency ratio of 2:1 or less were removed; the rest were assigned to the higher population. A sequence counted as donor-reactive if, in CFSE-low cells, the sequence had a frequency of at least 0.01% and was expanded at least 5-fold compared with unstimulated cells. Repertoire divergence was quantified by Jensen-Shannon divergence using the top 100 TCRbeta sequences ranked by frequency. For samples with multiple sequencing runs, sorting error was corrected in each run separately before the runs were combined. TCRdb holds this immuneACCESS table with in-frame rearrangements only. Some clones are missing; in checked studies, unresolved V genes explain under half, and the rest has no known cause. V and J calls and clone size are copied from that table; D and trimming were computed from the DNA. Counted in this sample were roughly 66,000 clones; 80% to 95% of them appeared once. Around 9.9% of the sample lies in the top ten.

This sample is drawn from a study of Tregs in tolerant kidney transplant recipients (dated by TCRdb to about 2019). About the full investigation: The transplants used related donors with nonmyeloablative bone marrow transplantation, and mixed chimerism in the human trials was transient. The study used TCRbeta sequencing to identify donor-specific regulatory T cells before combined kidney and bone marrow transplantation, then tracked those cells after transplant.

Germline trimming: 6 bases from V, 4 bases from J; junction bases outside gene matches: 7. The CDR1 and CDR2 encoded by the germline V gene are MGHDK and SYGVNS. The CDR3 starts with the cysteine, ends with the phenylalanine, and has 14 residues. CDR3 DNA is the only sequence kept; it has 42 bases, read in frame from the first base. Taken with the paper, the label for time point translates to: blood sample drawn before combined kidney and bone marrow transplant. Unstimulated Tregs (CD4+CD25+CD127-), CD4+ non-Tregs (CD4+CD25-), CD4 and CD8 cells were FACS-sorted from thawed PBMCs. 4 combined kidney and bone marrow transplant recipients from the ITN036ST trial were included as patients, and samples were available only from these trial subjects. Healthy control blood was processed to PBMCs by Ficoll density gradient and cryopreserved, and patient PBMCs were collected before and after transplant. General conclusions and limits of the study: Expanding Tregs with activated donor B cells appeared to identify the most biologically relevant and donor-specific TCRbeta repertoire. Donor-specific Treg expansion exceeded global Treg expansion in tolerant patients, suggesting antigen-driven rather than nonspecific expansion. Because the PCR primers were changed over time for some patients, nucleotide-level comparison could not be performed across the samples from those patients. Because only a small number of patients were included, the study had limitations, and the results will need to be validated in larger populations as well as under other immunosuppression protocols. Biological reproducibility was not directly addressed, though technical replication error appeared minimal.

The source was CD8+ T cells from blood, collected before the transplant. This receptor was identified in a human donor who received a combined kidney and bone marrow transplant. Recombination connected TRBV25-1 to TRBJ2-5, with 8 bases matching TRBD2. Read as DNA, the sequence is TGTGCCAGCAGGAGCGGGGGAGTGGGAGAGACCCAGTACTTC. The resulting protein is CASRSGGVGETQYF. Here the CDR3 is joined to the reference TRBV25-1 and TRBJ2-5 genes, and the full variable domain is: EADIYQTPRYLVIGTGKKITLECSQTMGHDKMYWYQQDPGMELHLIHYSYGVNSTEKGDLSSESTVSRIRTEHFPLTLESARPSHTSQYLCASRSGGVGETQYFGPGTRLLVL.